The 15 T cell receptor beta chains below come from one sample, sequenced in a study of T cells after yellow fever vaccination. MiXCR, applied by TCRdb to the 5' RACE reads, yields one record per CDR3 protein. The sample includes some 340,000 distinct CDR3 sequences, roughly 10% of them seen just once. Material: CD4+ T cells sorted from PBMCs, obtained 45 days after the yellow fever booster vaccination. All receptors derive from a man in his late teens or twenties who received the YFV17D yellow fever vaccine.

The DNA of the CDR3 is TGTGCCAGCTCACCACAGGGAGGTCGAACCGGGGAGCTGTTTTTT. This encodes CASSPQGGRTGELFF. This chain uses TRBV18 with TRBJ2-2; D possibly corresponds to TRBD2 (6 bases). Trimming removed 1 base at V and 5 bases at J, with 11 bases between. The CDR3 is made up of 15 amino acids. The germline gives CDR1 KGHSH, CDR2 LQKENI.

V is TRBV28 and J is TRBJ2-1; 7 nucleotides line up with TRBD1. CDR1 and CDR2 (germline): MDHEN, SYDVKM. V lost 6 bases and J lost 14; bases outside the gene matches: 13. This CDR3 has 13 amino acids. The CDR3 nucleotides are TGTGCCAGCAGCTCCCAAGAGGGGCAGGGGGAGTTCTTC. Translated, it gives CASSSQEGQGEFF.

The chain is built from TRBV4-1 and TRBJ1-1; no clear D. The germline CDR1 and CDR2 sequences are MGHRA and YSYEKL. This CDR3 spans 13 amino acids. Trimming took off 4 bases at V and 3 bases at J, with 9 bases between the two ends. This CDR3 is CASSPPGHTEAFF. In DNA form, the CDR3 reads TGCGCCAGCAGCCCGCCGGGCCACACTGAAGCTTTCTTT.

The chain joins TRBV5-6 to TRBJ2-1; 11 nucleotides align to TRBD1. The CDR3 runs 16 residues. Germline CDR1 is SGHDT and CDR2 is YYEEEE. With V trimmed by 4 bases and J by 3 bases, 6 bases remained unmatched. In nucleotides, the CDR3 is TGTGCCAGCAGCCACCAGGGGACAGGGGGCTACAATGAGCAGTTCTTC. Protein product: CASSHQGTGGYNEQFF. Full variable domain (outside the CDR3, taken from reference TRBV5-6 and TRBJ2-1): DAGVTQSPTHLIKTRGQQVTLRCSPKSGHDTVSWYQQALGQGPQFIFQYYEEEERQRGNFPDRFSGHQFPNYSSELNVNALLLGDSALYLCASSHQGTGGYNEQFFGPGTRLTVL.

Only a few counts were recorded for this clonotype. This rearrangement joins TRBV10-3 to TRBJ2-3; D perhaps matches TRBD2 (6 bases). Germline CDR1 ENHRY, CDR2 SYGVKD. V was clipped by 6 bases and J by 6 bases, with 13 bases between them. The CDR3 loop spans 13 amino acids. The CDR3 loop is CAIREGPGDTQYF. The DNA for the CDR3 is TGTGCCATCAGGGAGGGACCCGGGGATACGCAGTATTTT.

V and J are TRBV3-1 and TRBJ2-6; D is unclear. V was pared by 4 bases and J by 4 bases, with 8 bases between. This CDR3 is 14 amino acids long. Germline V CDR1 and CDR2: LGHDT, YNNKEL (reference sequence). CDR3 bases: TGTGCCAGCAGCCTTGAAGGAGGGGCCAACGTCCTGACTTTC. Translation gives CASSLEGGANVLTF.

V gene TRBV20-1 combines with J gene TRBJ2-5, with D tentatively TRBD1 or TRBD2 (5 bases each). Looked up from germline, CDR1 is DFQATT and CDR2 is SNEGSKA (reference sequence). Trimming pared 4 bases from V and 5 bases from J, leaving 14 bases between. The CDR3 extends over 13 amino acids. CDR3 nucleotide sequence: TGCAGTGCTACCATAGGGGACGGGGAGACCCAGTACTTC. Encoded protein: CSATIGDGETQYF.

This clonotype was counted only a few times. The V and J genes are TRBV10-3 and TRBJ2-7; D might be TRBD1 (6 bases). The length of the CDR3 is 13 residues. Germline CDR1 ENHRY, CDR2 SYGVKD. The V and J ends lost 6 bases and 3 bases respectively, with 12 bases between them. The CDR3: CAIRRGSDYEQYV. In DNA form, the CDR3 reads TGTGCCATCAGGAGGGGGAGCGACTACGAGCAGTACGTC.

This clonotype was counted only a few times. The chain couples TRBV23-1 to TRBJ1-5; 10 nucleotides line up with TRBD1. TRBV23-1 is classed as an ORF, of uncertain function. The ends lost 3 bases at V and 6 bases at J; junction bases unmatched: 11. The CDR3 sequence is 17 residues long. The CDR3 region is CASSHQPPGQGTQPQHF. CDR3 sequence (DNA): TGCGCCAGCAGTCACCAACCCCCGGGACAGGGGACTCAGCCCCAGCATTTT.

This clonotype was counted ten times or more. The CDR3 DNA sequence: TGTGCCTGGAATCGTGGAACAGCCAATGAGCAGTTCTTC. Translation: CAWNRGTANEQFF. The J gene is TRBJ2-1, the V gene TRBV30; D gene unclear. V was trimmed by 4 bases and J by 6 bases, leaving 13 bases between them. CDR1 and CDR2 from the germline V gene are GTSNPN and SVGIG (reference sequence). CDR3 length: 13 amino acids.

The chain joins TRBV10-3 to TRBJ1-1; 8 bases are a match to TRBD1. The V gene's germline CDR1 is ENHRY and CDR2 SYGVKD. The J segment lost 3 bases and the V segment lost 7 bases, leaving 7 bases of the junction unmatched. The CDR3 loop spans 14 amino acids. The CDR3 nucleotides are TGTGCCATCACCATACAGGGGGATGACACTGAAGCTTTCTTT. This encodes CAITIQGDDTEAFF.

CDR3 sequence (DNA): TGCAGTGCTAGGAGGGGGGATCAGCCCCAGCATTTT. Encoded protein: CSARRGDQPQHF. This chain links TRBV20-1 with TRBJ1-5; tentative D call: TRBD1 (6 bases). CDR3 length: 12 amino acids. Looked up from germline, CDR1 is DFQATT and CDR2 is SNEGSKA (reference sequence). With 3 bases removed from V and 5 bases from J, the gap between germline ends came to 8 bases.

This clonotype was counted many times. The chain recombines TRBV5-5 with TRBJ2-3; D remains ambiguous. V gave up 5 bases and J gave up 5 bases, with 12 bases separating them. CDR1 is SGHKS, CDR2 YYEKEE, per germline (reference sequence). The CDR3 extends over 13 amino acids. CDR3 residues: CASRIGSEDTQYF. CDR3 sequence (DNA): TGTGCCAGCAGGATCGGGTCCGAAGATACGCAGTATTTT.

This clonotype was counted at least ten times. The chain joins TRBV12-3 or TRBV12-4 to TRBJ2-3, with unresolved D. The V gene lost 4 bases and the J gene lost 0 bases, with 8 bases spanning the gap. The length of the CDR3 is 14 residues. CDR3 DNA sequence: TGTGCCAGCAGTTCAGTTGGCAGCACAGATACGCAGTATTTT. Its translation: CASSSVGSTDTQYF.

The genes are TRBV24-1 and TRBJ2-3; 11 positions match TRBD2. The V segment lost 5 bases and the J segment 2 bases; nucleotides outside the gene matches: 5. Germline CDR1 and CDR2: KGHDR and SFDVKD. CDR3 length equals 16 residues. The CDR3 is CATSGGSGGATDTQYF. The CDR3 nucleotides read TGTGCCACCAGTGGGGGTAGCGGGGGGGCCACAGATACGCAGTATTTT.